The 9 T cell receptor beta chains reported below all come from one sample, sequenced in a study of response to subunit inactivated influenza vaccine. MiXCR, run by TCRdb on the RT-PCR reads, gives a single entry per CDR3 protein. There are 700,000 to 900,000 distinct CDR3 sequences in the sample; roughly 20% occur only once, and more than 8.5% lies in the top ten. The starting material was PBMCs from blood, obtained 5 to 6 days after vaccination. The receptors stem from a man aged 50-59 years who received an inactivated influenza vaccine.

This clonotype was found a few times. This sequence joins TRBV5-1 and TRBJ2-6; 9 bases map to TRBD1. CDR1 is SGHRS and CDR2 is YFSETQ in the germline V gene. J gave up 0 bases and V 1 base, and 14 bases lay outside the gene matches. CDR3 length equals 21 residues. DNA of the CDR3: TGCGCCAGCAGCTTGCCCCGAAGAACGACAGGGGGAAGCTCTGGGGCCAACGTCCTGACTTTC. Its translation: CASSLPRRTTGGSSGANVLTF.

As for this clonotype: Compared with germline, one end of the junction differs, possibly owing to a read error. The gene calls are TRBV6-4 and TRBJ2-7; 8 nucleotides align to TRBD1. From germline, CDR1 is MRHNA and CDR2 SNTAGT. The CDR3 extends over 15 amino acids. The CDR3, as DNA: TGTGCCAGCGGTGAGGACAGGGCCCTCTCCTACGAGCAGTACTTC. Amino acids: CASGEDRALSYEQYF.

The chain recombines TRBV20-1 with TRBJ2-7, with 7 bases lining up with TRBD2. The length of the CDR3 is 13 residues. V shed 3 bases and J 2 bases; nucleotides not matched to a gene: 4. Germline V gene lookup returns CDR1 DFQATT and CDR2 SNEGSKA (reference sequence). For the CDR3, the DNA is TGCAGTGCTAGGACTAGCTTGGCCTACGAGCAGTACTTC. This translates into CSARTSLAYEQYF.

This chain joins TRBV20-1 and TRBJ2-1; 7 nucleotides match TRBD2. V shed 6 bases, J shed 1 base, and the junction held 15 bases outside the gene matches. Germline V gene sequence: CDR1 DFQATT, CDR2 SNEGSKA (reference sequence). CDR3 length: 17 amino acids. CDR3 residues: CSAHSIGEGHSYNEQFF. CDR3 bases: TGCAGTGCCCACTCTATAGGGGAGGGCCATTCCTACAATGAGCAGTTCTTC.

The J gene is TRBJ2-7, the V gene TRBV10-3, with TRBD2 identical over 12 bases. CDR3 length equals 15 residues. The junction had 6 bases not matched to a gene; V was cut back by 3 bases and J by 6 bases. CDR1 is ENHRY and CDR2 is SYGVKD in the germline V gene. The CDR3 DNA sequence: TGTGCCATCAGTGACGTCCCGGGACTAGCGGGCGAGCAGTACTTC. It encodes CAISDVPGLAGEQYF.

Many counts were recorded for this clonotype. The rearrangement links TRBV7-9 to TRBJ1-2, with D maybe TRBD1 (5 bases). Germline values: CDR1 SEHNR, CDR2 FQNEAQ (reference sequence). This CDR3 is 13 amino acids long. The V end lost 6 bases, the J end lost 2 bases, and 10 bases lay between the germline ends. The CDR3 sequence: CASSLGPNYGYTF. CDR3 sequence (DNA): TGTGCCAGCAGTTTGGGGCCCAACTATGGCTACACCTTC.

The chain uses TRBV20-1 and TRBJ2-3, with TRBD1 matching over 10 bases. CDR1 and CDR2 (germline): DFQATT, SNEGSKA (reference sequence). The CDR3 extends over 15 amino acids. V dropped 5 bases and J dropped 3; count of bases not matched to a gene: 8. Here the CDR3 reads CSAGDRGKGTDTQYF. The CDR3 bases are TGCAGTGCTGGGGACAGGGGCAAAGGAACAGATACGCAGTATTTT.

This clonotype has a count of ten or more. The chain couples TRBV5-1 to TRBJ1-3; TRBD1 is a possible D gene (5 bases). V lost 8 bases to trimming and J lost 0 bases, with 12 bases between them. The CDR3 extends over 14 amino acids. CDR1 is SGHRS, CDR2 YFSETQ, per germline. DNA for the CDR3: TGCGCCAGTGGGGACGGCAACTCTGGAAACACCATATATTTT. Its translation is CASGDGNSGNTIYF.

This clonotype has just a few counts. The genes are TRBV12-3 or TRBV12-4 and TRBJ2-7; maybe TRBD1 (5 bases). The CDR3 sequence is 12 residues long. V dropped 8 bases and J dropped 3 bases, with 11 bases sitting between them. CDR3 nucleotides: TGTGCCAGCGGCAGGGTGAGCTACGAGCAGTACTTC. Amino acid sequence: CASGRVSYEQYF.